This T cell receptor (beta chain) appears in the sequencing data of a study of shared clonotypes between healthy human individuals (dated by TCRdb to the early 2020s). About the full investigation: A few men and two women, aged 18 to 49 years, made up the cohort. Per donor, three plates each were used for CD4 naive and CD4 memory, two for CD8 naive, and one for CD8 memory. Each donor's leukapheresis produced roughly between roughly 0.94 and 9.5 billion PBMCs. Different laboratories and diverse techniques were used to prepare libraries and sequence TCR repertoires, to increase sequencing depth and limit assay-specific biases. To estimate repertoire size and how much clonotypes are shared between individuals, the study performed deep sequencing of blood TCR repertoires from roughly five healthy adults. Here is what the overall study found, with its caveats: Naive subsets generally had larger estimated clonotype richness than memory subsets did. Based on pairwise subsampling, the degree of clonotype sharing among donors was expected to be affected by sequencing depth. Higher generation probabilities were observed for clonotypes shared by all four sorted-subset donors than for non-shared clonotypes. Because the study included only a small number of donors, the genetic and exposure-history diversity represented was limited. Roughly 5% of naive CD4, around 3.6% of naive CD8, roughly 2.4% of memory CD4, and about 0.4% of memory CD8 clonotypes were shared across several donors. Sampling was limited to blood, and TCR repertoires in tissue likely differ from TCR repertoires in blood. Rarefaction of sorted-subset datasets indicated incomplete sequencing despite the large sequencing depth.

The donors were healthy, HIV-negative adults with no recently reported acute infections or vaccinations. All donors were Caucasian adults living in Nashville, Tennessee, USA. CD4+ T cells were enriched by magnetic negative selection; naive cells were then positively selected on CD45RA, and the negative fraction formed the memory subset. Blood was obtained by leukapheresis, after which PBMCs were separated by Ficoll-Histopaque density gradient centrifugation and cryopreserved in liquid nitrogen vapor phase. Analytical flow cytometry was used to check the purity and quantity of every magnetically sorted T cell population. From each sorted fraction, genomic DNA was isolated and quantified by UV absorbance on a Nanodrop 2000c. Using the deep immunoSEQ assay, multiplex PCR amplified TCR CDR3 regions from genomic DNA. Genomic DNA extracted from each cell subset was distributed evenly over all wells of several immunoSEQ 96-well plates, and each plate served as one replicate. For sorted subsets, each replicate PCR was loaded with about 200 ng genomic DNA, equivalent to some 31,000 T cell genomes. The purified libraries were quantified using a Qubit 3.0 fluorometer, sized with a Bioanalyzer 2100, and then quantified again using the KAPA Library Quantification kit. Each immunoSEQ 96-well plate was sequenced on its own single-read 150-cycle Illumina NextSeq 550 flow cell. The source study handled its data this way. Because the immunoSEQ output included only junctional sequences and no quality scores, the filtering could not be the same as the filtering used for full-length reads. Sequences were annotated with PyIR, a Python wrapper for IgBLAST v1.9, using IMGT germline references to assign V/J genes and CDR3. Any read was removed if the V/J assignment was weak (E-value above 1e-6), the CDR3 was missing, or the read contained stop codons, out-of-frame junctions, or ambiguous translated residues. V3J clonotypes were defined as sequences sharing an identical inferred V gene, J gene, and CDR3 amino acid sequence. Percentage overlap between repertoires was computed as shared unique clonotypes divided by the size of the smaller repertoire. Repertoire richness was assessed with RTK rarefaction, the Chao1 estimator, and Recon v2.1 estimates of unobserved clonotypes. OLGA was used to compute generation probabilities for all TCRbeta clonotypes that the gDNA method yielded from a few donors. Sourced from immuneACCESS, this table was stored by TCRdb with only in-frame sequences that have V and J called. A share of the clones is absent; for the studies checked, an unresolved V gene accounts for under half, and the remainder has no known explanation. V and J calls plus clone size are reproduced from that table; the DNA served to infer D and trimming. The sample data list about 980,000 clones, and over 75% of these were observed just once. The top ten hold roughly 1.5% of the sample.

Here V drops 1 base and J drops 7 bases, and the junction holds 9 bases not matched to any gene. The CDR3 holds 16 amino acids from the cysteine to the phenylalanine. Of the read, only the CDR3 DNA is kept; its 48 bases are in frame from base 1. The germline V gene supplies CDR1 ENHRY and CDR2 SYGVKD. On this clone itself: Its antigen is still unknown. No per-base quality is available; no much larger clone lies one base away.

This TCR was sampled from a man between 18 and 35 years old in good health. Sequences were obtained from memory CD4+ T cells sorted from blood. This specimen's cell subset or site label, per the study, means: CD45RA-negative fraction. The V gene is TRBV10-3 and the J gene is TRBJ2-7, and TRBD2 matches 11 of the central bases. The DNA sequence reads TGTGCCATCAGTGAGTGGGTTAGCGGGGGGGCGAAGGAGCAGTACTTC. Its product reads: CAISEWVSGGAKEQYF.